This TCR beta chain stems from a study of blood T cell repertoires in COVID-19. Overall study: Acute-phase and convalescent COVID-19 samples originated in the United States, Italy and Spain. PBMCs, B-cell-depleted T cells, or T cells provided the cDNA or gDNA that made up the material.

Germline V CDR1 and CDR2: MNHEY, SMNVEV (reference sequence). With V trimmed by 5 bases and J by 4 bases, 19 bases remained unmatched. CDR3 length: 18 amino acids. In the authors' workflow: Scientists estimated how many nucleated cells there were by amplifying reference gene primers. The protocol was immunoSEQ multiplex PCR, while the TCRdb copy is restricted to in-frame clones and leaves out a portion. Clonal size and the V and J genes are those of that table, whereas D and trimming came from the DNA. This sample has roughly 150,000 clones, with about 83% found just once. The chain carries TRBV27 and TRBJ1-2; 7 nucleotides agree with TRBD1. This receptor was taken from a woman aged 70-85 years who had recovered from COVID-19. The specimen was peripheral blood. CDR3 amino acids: CASSPNPGGPTRSYGYTF. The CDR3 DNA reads TGTGCCAGCAGTCCCAACCCAGGGGGTCCGACGCGGTCCTATGGCTACACCTTC.